Shown below are 24 T cell receptor beta chains from a single sample sequenced in a study of T-cell reconstitution after alpha-beta-depleted transplantation in children. Unique molecular identifiers were used to barcode this TCRbeta library. TCRdb processed the PCR reads anew with MiXCR; each CDR3 protein has one entry. The table lists about 460,000 distinct CDR3 sequences, 8% to 11% of them singletons, with 2% to 2.5% in the top ten. Sequencing was performed on PBMCs, taken before TCRalphabeta/CD19-depleted stem cell transplant. These receptors were obtained from a child aged 2 to 9 with inherited bone marrow failure, due to receive a stem cell transplant.

This clonotype was counted ten times or more. This chain joins TRBV28 and TRBJ2-5; either TRBD1 or TRBD2 may supply D (6 bases each). The CDR3 has 14 amino acids. Trimming removed 5 bases at V and 2 bases at J, with 12 bases between. Germline lookup yields CDR1 MDHEN and CDR2 SYDVKM. The CDR3 DNA sequence: TGTGCCAGCAGTCCCCTAGGGGGGCAAGAGACCCAGTACTTC. It yields the protein CASSPLGGQETQYF.

In this sample, this clonotype turned up many times. This chain connects TRBV28 to TRBJ2-1; D perhaps matches TRBD2 (6 bases). V was pared by 6 bases and J by 0 bases, with 15 bases between. Germline V CDR1 and CDR2: MDHEN, SYDVKM. The CDR3 length is 16 residues. The CDR3, as DNA: TGTGCCAGCAGCCCGACGGGACTCCCCTCCTACAATGAGCAGTTCTTC. It yields the protein CASSPTGLPSYNEQFF. Full variable domain (rest looked up from reference TRBV28 and TRBJ2-1): DVKVTQSSRYLVKRTGEKVFLECVQDMDHENMFWYRQDPGLGLRLIYFSYDVKMKEKGDIPEGYSVSREKKERFSLILESASTNQTSMYLCASSPTGLPSYNEQFFGPGTRLTVL.

This clonotype has ten or more counts. V and J are TRBV20-1 and TRBJ2-7, with D unclear. Germline V lookup: CDR1 DFQATT, CDR2 SNEGSKA (reference sequence). Trimming left V 0 bases short and J 3 bases short, with 15 bases between. The CDR3 contains 15 residues. Here the CDR3 DNA reads TGCAGTGCTAGAGACCGGACCAGAAGTATCTACGAGCAGTACTTC. This sequence encodes CSARDRTRSIYEQYF.

Ten or more counts support this clonotype. The gene calls are TRBV6-2 or TRBV6-3 and TRBJ2-2, with 12 nucleotides matching TRBD2. Per the germline V gene, CDR1 is MNHEY and CDR2 is SVGEGT. V was pared by 6 bases and J by 4 bases, with 9 bases of the junction left unmatched. The CDR3 has 17 amino acids. The CDR3 here is CASSPRLAGVPTGELFF. In nucleotides, the CDR3 is TGTGCCAGCAGCCCCAGACTAGCGGGAGTACCCACCGGGGAGCTGTTTTTT.

There are many counts of this clonotype. The genes are TRBV12-3 or TRBV12-4 and TRBJ2-1; 7 nucleotides match TRBD1. The CDR3 has 15 amino acids. With V trimmed by 3 bases and J by 2 bases, 4 bases remained unmatched. The CDR3 loop is CASSLGDSPYNEQFF. The CDR3 bases are TGTGCCAGCAGTTTGGGGGACAGCCCCTACAATGAGCAGTTCTTC.

This clonotype appeared once. It may be a read error: a sequence one base away is much more abundant. The J gene is TRBJ2-7, the V gene TRBV7-2; D uncertain. The CDR3 contains 14 residues. V was trimmed by 0 bases and J by 2 bases, leaving 8 bases between them. The germline CDR1 and CDR2 sequences are SGHTA and FQGNSA. The CDR3 spells CASSLARSAYEQYF. CDR3 sequence (DNA): TGTGCCAGCAGCTTAGCGCGGTCGGCCTACGAGCAGTACTTC.

In DNA, the CDR3 is TGTGCCAGCTGTAGTCCCGAGGAGACCCAGTACTTC. It codes for CASCSPEETQYF. This sequence joins TRBV3-1 and TRBJ2-5, with D unresolved. The germline gives CDR1 LGHDT, CDR2 YNNKEL (reference sequence). CDR3 length: 12 residues. Trimming pared 8 bases from V and 5 bases from J, leaving 12 bases between.

The table lists this clonotype with many counts. V usage is TRBV28 and J usage is TRBJ2-5; 13 nucleotides match TRBD2. Germline lookup yields CDR1 MDHEN and CDR2 SYDVKM. CDR3 length equals 16 residues. The V and J ends lost 7 bases and 2 bases, in that order; junction bases with no gene match: 7. In nucleotides, the CDR3 is TGTGCCAGCATACTAGCGGGAGGGCCGGGGCAAGAGACCCAGTACTTC. It codes for CASILAGGPGQETQYF.

This clonotype was detected ten times or more. The chain has TRBV14 and TRBJ2-2; the match to TRBD2 covers 7 bases. This CDR3 spans 13 amino acids. The V gene end was trimmed by 4 bases and the J gene end by 13 bases; junction bases not matched to a gene: 9. Per germline, CDR1 SGHDN and CDR2 FVKESK. The CDR3 coding sequence is TGTGCCAGCAGCCGGGGGACTACCGGGCCGCTGTTTTTT. Its protein product is CASSRGTTGPLFF.

This clonotype appeared many times. The rearrangement uses TRBV12-3 or TRBV12-4 and TRBJ2-7; 7 bases fit TRBD1. V shed 6 bases and J 3 bases; nucleotides not matched to a gene: 2. There are 12 residues in the CDR3. The CDR3 reads CASRQGYYEQYF. CDR3 nucleotide sequence: TGTGCCAGCAGACAGGGGTACTACGAGCAGTACTTC.

This clonotype was detected a few times. This sequence joins TRBV3-1 and TRBJ2-1; 7 bases line up with TRBD2. The CDR3 runs to 16 residues. Germline V gives CDR1 LGHDT, CDR2 YNNKEL (reference sequence). Trimming removed 2 bases from V and 0 bases from J; junction bases left unmatched: 4. Here the CDR3 reads CASSQLGGSSYNEQFF. The CDR3 DNA sequence: TGTGCCAGCAGCCAATTGGGAGGGAGCTCCTACAATGAGCAGTTCTTC.

This clonotype was seen ten or more times. J is TRBJ2-7 and V is TRBV28, with 8 positions matching TRBD2. The CDR3 length is 15 residues. Germline-derived CDR1 and CDR2 are MDHEN and SYDVKM. Trimming cost V 5 bases and J 3 bases; bases outside gene matches: 9. CDR3: CASSHWREVIYEQYF. The DNA of the CDR3 is TGTGCCAGCAGTCACTGGCGGGAGGTTATCTACGAGCAGTACTTC.

This clonotype has ten or more counts. The V gene is TRBV6-5, the J gene TRBJ1-1; D gene uncertain. Germline V lookup: CDR1 MNHEY, CDR2 SVGAGI. Trimming removed 7 bases from V and 0 bases from J, with 9 bases in between. CDR3 length: 13 amino acids. As DNA, the CDR3 is TGTGCCAGCAAGCGAGAACTGAACACTGAAGCTTTCTTT. Its protein is CASKRELNTEAFF.

A remark on this clonotype: A much larger clone is a single base away; this may be a read error. This chain uses TRBV19 with TRBJ2-1; perhaps TRBD1 as D (5 bases). Trimming cost V 4 bases and J 8 bases, with 15 bases left between them. Germline V gene data show CDR1 as LNHDA and CDR2 as SQIVND (reference sequence). The CDR3 consists of 14 residues. CDR3 residues: CASSTSGFRDEQFF. The CDR3 bases are TGTGCCAGTAGTACTTCAGGGTTCCGCGATGAGCAGTTCTTC.

This clonotype was detected many times. The gene calls are TRBV4-3 and TRBJ2-7; 10 nucleotides line up with TRBD1. The junction had 14 bases not matched to a gene; V was cut back by 3 bases and J by 3 bases. The CDR3 spans 18 residues. The germline CDR1 and CDR2 sequences are LGHNA and YSLEER. The CDR3 DNA is TGCGCCAGCAGCCATCATTTTCCCGGGACAGGGGACAACTACGAGCAGTACTTC. Translating gives CASSHHFPGTGDNYEQYF.

This clonotype was counted between two and nine times. This chain links TRBV20-1 with TRBJ2-2; 13 bases agree with TRBD2. Germline V lookup: CDR1 DFQATT, CDR2 SNEGSKA (reference sequence). This CDR3 has 16 residues. V lost 0 bases and J lost 6; bases outside the gene matches: 4. The CDR3 sequence: CSARDGGLAGPGELFF. CDR3 in DNA: TGCAGTGCTAGAGATGGGGGACTAGCGGGACCCGGGGAGCTGTTTTTT.

There are a few counts of this clonotype. This chain joins TRBV9 and TRBJ2-3; D unclear. This CDR3 comprises 14 residues. V lost 1 base and J lost 0, with 6 bases in between. From germline, CDR1 is SGDLS and CDR2 YYNGEE. The CDR3 bases are TGTGCCAGCAGCGTACGTCAGAGCACAGATACGCAGTATTTT. It yields the protein CASSVRQSTDTQYF.

The chain uses TRBV29-1 and TRBJ2-3; 11 bases match TRBD2. Per germline, CDR1 SQVTM and CDR2 ANQGSEA. Trimming at V came to 6 bases and at J to 3 bases, leaving 2 bases not matched to a gene. This CDR3 is 13 amino acids long. The chain's CDR3 is CSVRLAGTDTQYF. The DNA of the CDR3 is TGCAGCGTAAGACTAGCGGGGACAGATACGCAGTATTTT.

This clonotype appeared many times. J is TRBJ1-1 and V is TRBV29-1, with D unclear. The CDR3 is 12 residues long. The V gene's germline CDR1 is SQVTM and CDR2 ANQGSEA. Deletions cut 6 bases from V and 0 bases from J, with 8 bases between. The CDR3 region is CSVRDLNTEAFF. CDR3 in DNA: TGCAGCGTCCGGGATCTGAACACTGAAGCTTTCTTT.

In its sample, this clonotype was seen a few times. The rearrangement uses TRBV15 and TRBJ2-1; D is possibly TRBD2 (6 bases). CDR1 LNHNV and CDR2 YYDKDF come from the germline V gene (reference sequence). The V and J ends lost 4 bases and 2 bases respectively, with 12 bases between them. This CDR3 contains 15 residues. The CDR3 here is CATSILSGTYNEQFF. The CDR3 DNA reads TGTGCCACCAGCATCCTTAGCGGAACCTACAATGAGCAGTTCTTC.

The table lists this clonotype with a few counts. The V gene is TRBV15, the J gene TRBJ2-1, with 11 bases fitting TRBD2. The trim removed 11 bases at V and 4 bases at J, leaving 7 bases unmatched. This CDR3 is 14 amino acids long. Germline V gene lookup returns CDR1 LNHNV and CDR2 YYDKDF (reference sequence). For the CDR3, the DNA is TGTGCCGAAGCCGGGACTAGCGGTTACAATGAGCAGTTCTTC. This gives the protein CAEAGTSGYNEQFF. Supplemented by reference TRBV15 and TRBJ2-1, the full variable domain reads DAMVIQNPRYQVTQFGKPVTLSCSQTLNHNVMYWYQQKSSQAPKLLFHYYDKDFNNEADTPDNFQSRRPNTSFCFLDIRSPGLGDTAMYLCAEAGTSGYNEQFFGPGTRLTVL.

V and J are TRBV12-3 or TRBV12-4 and TRBJ2-7; D uncertain. V lost 1 base and J 4 bases, leaving 11 bases between the germline ends. The CDR3 is 14 residues long. The CDR3 bases are TGTGCCAGCAGTTTAGAGGTTATGATTTACGAGCAGTACTTC. Translation: CASSLEVMIYEQYF.

In its sample, this clonotype was seen many times. CDR3 residues: CATSDPRGTSNTGELFF. DNA of the CDR3: TGTGCCACCAGTGATCCGAGGGGGACATCGAACACCGGGGAGCTGTTTTTT. The gene calls are TRBV24-1 and TRBJ2-2, with D perhaps matching TRBD1 (6 bases). Between the trimmed V and J ends, which lost 3 bases and 0 bases, there was a span of 13 bases. This CDR3 is built from 17 residues. Germline CDR1 is KGHDR and CDR2 is SFDVKD.

This clonotype has ten or more counts. CDR3 amino acids: CSAGLANTGELFF. The CDR3 DNA reads TGCAGCGCGGGACTAGCGAACACCGGGGAGCTGTTTTTT. This sequence joins TRBV29-1 and TRBJ2-2; TRBD2 aligns across 8 bases. The CDR3 is 13 residues long. The V gene end was trimmed by 7 bases and the J gene end by 0 bases; junction bases not matched to a gene: 1. Germline loops: CDR1 SQVTM, CDR2 ANQGSEA.